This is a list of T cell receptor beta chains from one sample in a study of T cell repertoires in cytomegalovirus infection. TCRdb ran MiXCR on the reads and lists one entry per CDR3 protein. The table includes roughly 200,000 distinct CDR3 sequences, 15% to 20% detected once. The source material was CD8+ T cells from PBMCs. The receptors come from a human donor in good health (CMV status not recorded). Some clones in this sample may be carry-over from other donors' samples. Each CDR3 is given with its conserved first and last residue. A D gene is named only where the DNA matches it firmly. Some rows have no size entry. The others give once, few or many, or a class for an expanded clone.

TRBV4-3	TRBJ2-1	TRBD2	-	TGCGCCAGCAGCCAAGCCTGGACTAGCCCCTCCTACAATGAGCAGTTCTTC	CASSQAWTSPSYNEQFF
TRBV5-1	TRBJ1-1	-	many	TGCGCCAGCAGCTTGGGTCTGGAAATTTACACTGAAGCTTTCTTT	CASSLGLEIYTEAFF
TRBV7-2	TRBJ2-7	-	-	TGTGCCAGCAGCCCTGCTTCTATGTTAATTTTAGCCGGATCCTACGAGCAGTACTTC	CASSPASMLILAGSYEQYF
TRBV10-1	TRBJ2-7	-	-	TGCGCCAGCCGTAGCCTTTGGGGGCAGGAAACCGAGCAGTACTTC	CASRSLWGQETEQYF
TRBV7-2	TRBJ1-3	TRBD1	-	TGTGCCAGCAGCTTACCGGACAGGAGCTCTGGAAACACCATATATTTT	CASSLPDRSSGNTIYF
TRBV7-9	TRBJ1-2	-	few	TGTGCCAGCAGCTTCGAACACAGATTGAACTATGGCTACACCTTC	CASSFEHRLNYGYTF
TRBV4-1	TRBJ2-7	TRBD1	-	TGCGCCAGCAGTCGTCGGACAGGGGGCATCGACGAGCAATACTTC	CASSRRTGGIDEQYF
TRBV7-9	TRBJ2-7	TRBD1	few	TGTGCCAGCAGCTTAAGGGACAGGACTACCTACGAGCAGTACTTC	CASSLRDRTTYEQYF
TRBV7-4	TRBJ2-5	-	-	TGTGCCAGCAGCCGCACGGGACACCCCTACGAAGAGACCCAGTACTTC	CASSRTGHPYEETQYF
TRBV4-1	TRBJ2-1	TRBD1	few	TGCGCCAGCAGCCCCGGACAGGGGGCTGTGTATGAGCAGTTCTTC	CASSPGQGAVYEQFF
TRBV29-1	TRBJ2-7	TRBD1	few	TGCAGCGTTGCGGGACAGGCCTACTCCTACGAGCAGTACTTC	CSVAGQAYSYEQYF
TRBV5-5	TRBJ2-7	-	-	TGTGCCAGCGGGGCGGATCCTCCCGAGCAGTACTTC	CASGADPPEQYF
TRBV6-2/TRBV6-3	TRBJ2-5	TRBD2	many	TGTGCCAGCAGTTACTCGACTAGCGGGGGGGAGACCCAGTACTTC	CASSYSTSGGETQYF
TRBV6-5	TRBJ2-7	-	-	TGTGCCAGCAGTTCCTACACGAGCTCCTACGAGCAGTACTTC	CASSSYTSSYEQYF
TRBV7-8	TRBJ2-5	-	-	TGTGCGATCACAGGGAGCCAAGAGACCCAGTACTTC	CAITGSQETQYF
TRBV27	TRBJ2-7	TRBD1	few	TGTGCCAGCAGTCCTTCCCTCGGGACAGAGCTCTACGAGCAGTACTTC	CASSPSLGTELYEQYF
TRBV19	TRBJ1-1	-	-	TGTGCCAGTAGCCGCAACGCGAACACTGAAGCTTTCTTT	CASSRNANTEAFF
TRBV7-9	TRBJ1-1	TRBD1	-	TGTGCCAGCAGCTTAGGAGGGACAGATCTCGTCCGGGCTGAAGCTTTCTTT	CASSLGGTDLVRAEAFF
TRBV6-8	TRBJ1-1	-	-	TGTGCCAGCATCGGATCAGGTCCCGAAGCTTTCTTT	CASIGSGPEAFF
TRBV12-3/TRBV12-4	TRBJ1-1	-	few	TGTGCCAGCACCCTGTCGGGGGACCCTGCCGGTGAAGCTTTCTTT	CASTLSGDPAGEAFF
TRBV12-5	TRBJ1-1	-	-	TGTGCTAGTGGTCCGGCTAAGAACACTGAAGCTTTCTTT	CASGPAKNTEAFF
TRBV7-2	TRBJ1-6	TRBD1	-	TGTGCCAGCAGCTTAGCGGTCCAGGGGGCGGTTGGTTCACCCCTCCACTTT	CASSLAVQGAVGSPLHF
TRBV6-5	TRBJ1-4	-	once	TGTGCCAGCAGTTACTCGTCTCCGATCGGTGAAAAACTGTTTTTT	CASSYSSPIGEKLFF
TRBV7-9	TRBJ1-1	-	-	TGTGCCAGCATGTTCGAGAGCTCCTGGACTGAAGCTTTCTTT	CASMFESSWTEAFF
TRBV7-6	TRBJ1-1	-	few	TGTGCCAGCAGCACCTACGGGGAGCTTAACACTGAAGCTTTCTTT	CASSTYGELNTEAFF
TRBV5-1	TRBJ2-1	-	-	TGCGCCAGCAGCTTGGATCGGAGATCCTACAATGAGCAGTTCTTC	CASSLDRRSYNEQFF
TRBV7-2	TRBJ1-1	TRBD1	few	TGTGCCAGCAGCTTGGGACAGGGCCCGGGGTGGGGGGTCACTGAAGCTTTCTTT	CASSLGQGPGWGVTEAFF
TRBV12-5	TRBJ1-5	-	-	TGTGCTAGTGGTTTTGGTAGCAATCAGCCCCAGCATTTT	CASGFGSNQPQHF
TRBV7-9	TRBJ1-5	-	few	TGTGCCAGCAGCCCCTTGGGCAATCAGCCCCAGCATTTT	CASSPLGNQPQHF
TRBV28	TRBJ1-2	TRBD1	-	TGTGCCAGCAGTCCGGGACAGGGGAATGGCTACACCTTC	CASSPGQGNGYTF
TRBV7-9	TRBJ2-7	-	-	TGTGCCAGCAGCTCTTCCACCACCTCAGGTACTTCCTACGAGCAGTACTTC	CASSSSTTSGTSYEQYF
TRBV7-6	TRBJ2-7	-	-	TGTGCCAGCAGCCAAGGATCTAGCGAGCAGTACTTC	CASSQGSSEQYF
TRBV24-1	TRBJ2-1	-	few	TGTGCCACCAGTGATTTTCGGGGTTTCGATGAGCAGTTCTTC	CATSDFRGFDEQFF
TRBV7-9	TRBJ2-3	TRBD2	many	TGTGCCAGCAGCCAGACTAGCGGGCTGACAGATACGCAGTATTTT	CASSQTSGLTDTQYF
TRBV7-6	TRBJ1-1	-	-	TGTGCCAGCAGCTCCACCCTTCTTTTGCCGAACACTGAAGCTTTCTTT	CASSSTLLLPNTEAFF
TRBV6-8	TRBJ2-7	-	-	TGTGCCAGCAGTTACTCGGCTCGGGACGGGTACTTC	CASSYSARDGYF
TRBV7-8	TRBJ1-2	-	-	TGTGCCAGCAGCTCCCCGGGGGTGGGGCGAGATGGCTACACCTTC	CASSSPGVGRDGYTF
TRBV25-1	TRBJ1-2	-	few	TGTGCCAGCAGTGAATCTAACTATGGCTACACCTTC	CASSESNYGYTF
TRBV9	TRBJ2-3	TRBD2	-	TGTGCCAGCAGCGCATATAGCGGGGGGGGAACAGATACGCAGTATTTT	CASSAYSGGGTDTQYF
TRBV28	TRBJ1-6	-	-	TGTGCCAGCAGTACTCAGGACACGGAGTATACCATTGTAGGGACCCTCCACTTT	CASSTQDTEYTIVGTLHF